This record covers a single T cell receptor (beta chain). Its antigen is not yet known. Base qualities are not at hand, and no much larger clone is one base apart. After removal of 4 bases from V and 12 bases from J, the junction retains 13 bases not matched to a gene. The CDR3 has 14 amino acids, counting the end cysteine and phenylalanine. Kept here is only the CDR3 DNA, which spans 42 bases and is read in frame from base 1. CDR1 SGHNT and CDR2 YYREEE are derived from the germline V gene (reference sequence). TCRbeta CDR3 regions were amplified from genomic DNA by means of the immunoSEQ Assay, a bias-controlled multiplex PCR. Processing in the source paper ran as follows. The number of nucleated cells in each sample was estimated from the amplification of reference gene primers within the assay. To quantify the absolute abundance of each unique TCRbeta CDR3 rearrangement, sequence reads were collapsed and filtered. For each sample, productive Simpson clonality was calculated as the square root of Simpson's diversity index across productive rearrangements. Entries here come from immuneACCESS through TCRdb and include only in-frame sequences with V and J called. Some clones fail to appear in such tables; in the studies checked, an unresolved V gene covers under half of the shortfall, and the cause of the remainder is unknown. Clone size and V and J calls were adopted from that table, with D and trimming inferred from the DNA. Within this sample are some 510,000 clones, with roughly 88% of them counted one time only. Roughly 1.9% of the sample is taken by the ten largest.

Enrolling through a virtual design, the prospective study's participants ranged in age from roughly 18 to 89 years and lived across some 22 United States geographic areas. To assign participants to cohorts, the prospective study relied on clinical history that participants themselves reported in a screening survey and a study questionnaire. Recovered participants in ImmuneRACE Cohort 3 were defined by two consecutive negative NP/OP PCR tests, clearance by a healthcare professional, or resolution of symptoms. In the prospective study, whole blood, serum and a nasopharyngeal or oropharyngeal swab were collected from each participant by mobile phlebotomists. Over a roughly 2-month period, participants in the prospective study had the option of providing additional blood draws and questionnaires. Before DNA extraction, prospective study blood samples were shipped either frozen or at room temperature.

These data originate in a study of blood T cell repertoires in COVID-19 (dated by TCRdb to the early 2020s). For context, the study as a whole: Collaborator samples came from the United States, Italy and Spain and covered acute and convalescent phases of COVID-19. The samples were drawn from two sources: the first 160 participants of the ongoing ImmuneRACE study, and 1,000 to 1,500 subjects contributed by 6 global collaborators. Nearly every sample came with metadata listing a de-identified subject ID, COVID-19 status, age in years and sex. The material from the prospective study consisted of cDNA or gDNA derived from T cells, B-cell-depleted T cells, or PBMCs. The repertoires were made available in a free public database intended to serve as a resource for research on the immune response to SARS-CoV-2. Deeply sampled blood TCRbeta repertoires from subjects exposed to, actively infected with, or recovered from COVID-19 were included in the dataset. HLA class I and class II types, where available, came from metadata supplied by the sample provider rather than from assay-based typing.

General findings and caveats noted by the study authors: The amount of clinical and demographic metadata varied by source and participant and was provided uncurated.

Sequenced input: PBMCs or T cells enriched from blood (not recorded which). This chain joins TRBV5-4 to TRBJ2-7; 10 nucleotides in the junction match TRBD1. This clonotype was sampled from a woman aged 35 to 49 who had recovered from COVID-19. Here the CDR3 is given as CASSPDRDRGRLYF. The DNA sequence follows: TGTGCCAGCAGCCCAGACCGGGACAGGGGCCGACTGTACTTC. Reference TRBV5-4 and TRBJ2-7 proteins supply the regions before and after the CDR3; the full variable domain is: ETGVTQSPTHLIKTRGQQVTLRCSSQSGHNTVSWYQQALGQGPQFIFQYYREEENGRGNFPPRFSGLQFPNYSSELNVNALELDDSALYLCASSPDRDRGRLYFGPGTRLTVT.